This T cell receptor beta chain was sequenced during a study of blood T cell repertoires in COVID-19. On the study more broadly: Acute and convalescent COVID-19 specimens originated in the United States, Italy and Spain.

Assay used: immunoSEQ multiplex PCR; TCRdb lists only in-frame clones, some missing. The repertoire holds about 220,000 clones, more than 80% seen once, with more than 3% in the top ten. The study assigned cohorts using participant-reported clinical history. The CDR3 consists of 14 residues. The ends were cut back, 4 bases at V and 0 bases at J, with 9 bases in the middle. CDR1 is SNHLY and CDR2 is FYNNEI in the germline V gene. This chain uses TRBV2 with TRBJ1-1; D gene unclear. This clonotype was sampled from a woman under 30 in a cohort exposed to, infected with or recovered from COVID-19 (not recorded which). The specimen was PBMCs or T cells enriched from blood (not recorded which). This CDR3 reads CASSVAGMNTEAFF. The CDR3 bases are TGTGCCAGCAGTGTAGCCGGGATGAACACTGAAGCTTTCTTT.